The 10 T cell receptor beta chains below come from one sample, sequenced in a study of cytomegalovirus exposure and HLA in healthy donors. Researchers ran the PCR with 60 Vbeta and 13 Jbeta primers. Clones were read by immunoSEQ multiplex PCR, and TCRdb kept only the in-frame ones, dropping some. This sample carries 75,000 to 95,000 clones, just under 70% of them seen once, and the ten largest clones take under 3%. The material sequenced was PBMCs. Receptors were obtained from a man aged 45-65 years in good health and CMV-seronegative.

V and J are TRBV4-1 and TRBJ1-6; D may be TRBD1 (5 bases). This CDR3 is 16 amino acids long. Germline values: CDR1 MGHRA, CDR2 YSYEKL. The V and J ends lost 4 bases and 4 bases respectively, with 14 bases between them. CDR3 sequence (DNA): TGCGCCAGCAGCCTGGACGGGGGGGAATATAATTCACCCCTCCACTTT. Translation: CASSLDGGEYNSPLHF.

Only one count was recorded for this clone. The chain combines TRBV28 with TRBJ2-6; no clear D. The ends were cut back, 6 bases at V and 0 bases at J, with 6 bases in the middle. CDR1 is MDHEN, CDR2 SYDVKM, per germline. CDR3 size: 14 residues. The CDR3 bases are TGTGCCAGCAGCACCAGCTCTGGGGCCAACGTCCTGACTTTC. Its translation: CASSTSSGANVLTF.

The J gene is TRBJ2-7, the V gene TRBV11-1, with D possibly matching TRBD1 (6 bases). CDR1 and CDR2 (germline): SGHAT, FQDESV (reference sequence). This CDR3 contains 14 residues. V was trimmed by 2 bases and J by 6 bases, leaving 14 bases between them. The CDR3 loop reads CASSLWQGRGEQYF. CDR3 coding DNA: TGTGCCAGCAGCTTATGGCAGGGGAGAGGCGAGCAGTACTTC.

V usage is TRBV1 and J usage is TRBJ2-1; no DNA check was done on the table's D call, TRBD2. TRBV1 counts as a pseudogene. The CDR3 is 16 amino acids. This CDR3 is CTSSRTSGRAGDEQFF. As DNA, the CDR3 is TGCACCAGCAGCCGGACTAGCGGGAGGGCTGGTGATGAGCAGTTCTTC.

The V call is TRBV10-2, the J call TRBJ1-4, with TRBD1 as a possible D gene (6 bases). Trimming removed 7 bases from V and 7 bases from J, with 13 bases in between. The germline V gene has CDR1 WSHSY and CDR2 SAAADI. The CDR3 is 13 amino acids. CDR3 nucleotides: TGCGCCAGCACCTCTACAGGGAGTGAAAAACTGTTTTTT. It translates to CASTSTGSEKLFF.

V is TRBV7-2 and J is TRBJ2-2; 12 nucleotides align to TRBD2. CDR1 and CDR2 from the germline V gene are SGHTA and FQGNSA. CDR3 length equals 19 residues. J gave up 6 bases and V 1 base, and 12 bases lay outside the gene matches. Here the CDR3 reads CASSLDLASGRGGAGELFF. CDR3 DNA: TGTGCCAGCAGCTTAGACCTTGCTAGCGGGAGGGGTGGAGCCGGGGAGCTGTTTTTT.

The J gene is TRBJ2-3, the V gene TRBV4-3, with 13 bases fitting TRBD2. Per germline, CDR1 LGHNA and CDR2 YSLEER. With 4 bases clipped from V and 3 bases from J, the junction kept 10 bases outside the gene matches. This CDR3 is built from 18 residues. This chain's CDR3 is CASSLAVTSGGATDTQYF. The CDR3 DNA reads TGCGCCAGCAGCCTAGCGGTAACTAGCGGGGGGGCGACAGATACGCAGTATTTT.

The rearrangement joins TRBV9 to TRBJ2-2; D uncertain. In germline, CDR1 is SGDLS, CDR2 YYNGEE. V was trimmed by 4 bases and J by 6 bases, leaving 7 bases between them. The CDR3 loop spans 12 amino acids. The CDR3 sequence: CASSFPPGELFF. The CDR3 DNA follows: TGTGCCAGCAGCTTCCCTCCCGGGGAGCTGTTTTTT.

This clone was seen just once. The rearrangement joins TRBV5-6 to TRBJ1-5; D uncertain. Trimming pared 0 bases from V and 7 bases from J, leaving 8 bases between. Germline CDR1 and CDR2: SGHDT and YYEEEE. This CDR3 comprises 13 residues. CDR3: CASSLGAGQPQHF. The CDR3, as DNA: TGTGCCAGCAGCTTGGGGGCGGGACAGCCCCAGCATTTT.

The chain employs TRBV5-1 and TRBJ2-1; TRBD1 is a possible D gene (6 bases). The CDR3 sequence is 16 residues long. Germline CDR1 is SGHRS and CDR2 is YFSETQ. V was shortened by 5 bases and J by 8 bases, with 23 bases between the two germline ends. CDR3 coding DNA: TGCGCCAGCAGTACCGGCGGACAGCCGGAATTCGATGAGCAGTTCTTC. Its protein product is CASSTGGQPEFDEQFF.